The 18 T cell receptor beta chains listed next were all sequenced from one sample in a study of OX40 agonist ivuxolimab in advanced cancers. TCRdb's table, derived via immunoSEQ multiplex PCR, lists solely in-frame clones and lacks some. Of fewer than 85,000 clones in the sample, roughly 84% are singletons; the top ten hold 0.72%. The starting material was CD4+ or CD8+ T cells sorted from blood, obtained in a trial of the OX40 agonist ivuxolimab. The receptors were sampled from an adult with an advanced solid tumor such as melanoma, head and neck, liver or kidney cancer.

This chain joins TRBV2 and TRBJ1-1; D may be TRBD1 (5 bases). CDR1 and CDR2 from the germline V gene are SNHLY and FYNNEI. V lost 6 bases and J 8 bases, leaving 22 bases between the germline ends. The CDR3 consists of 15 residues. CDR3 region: CASSETGRLLGEAFF. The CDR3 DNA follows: TGTGCCAGCAGCGAGACGGGACGCCTCCTTGGGGAAGCTTTCTTT.

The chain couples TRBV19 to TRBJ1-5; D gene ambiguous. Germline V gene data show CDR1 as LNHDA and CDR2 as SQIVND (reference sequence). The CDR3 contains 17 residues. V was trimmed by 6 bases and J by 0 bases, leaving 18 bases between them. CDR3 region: CASRVVWSAYSNQPQHF. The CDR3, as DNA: TGTGCCAGTAGAGTCGTATGGTCGGCTTATAGCAATCAGCCCCAGCATTTT.

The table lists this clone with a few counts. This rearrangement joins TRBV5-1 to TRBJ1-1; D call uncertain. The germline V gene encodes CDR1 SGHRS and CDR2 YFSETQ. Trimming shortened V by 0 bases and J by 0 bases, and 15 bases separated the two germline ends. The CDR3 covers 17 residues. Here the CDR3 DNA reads TGCGCCAGCAGCTTGGGAGTTATGAGCCTTATGAACACTGAAGCTTTCTTT. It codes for CASSLGVMSLMNTEAFF.

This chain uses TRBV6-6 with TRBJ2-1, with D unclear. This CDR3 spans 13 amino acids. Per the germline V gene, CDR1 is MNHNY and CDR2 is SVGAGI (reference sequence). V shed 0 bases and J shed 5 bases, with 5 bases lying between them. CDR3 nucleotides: TGTGCCAGCAGTTACTCGAAAGACAATGAGCAGTTCTTC. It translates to CASSYSKDNEQFF.

This CDR3 reads CAIKPGGENTEAFF. The CDR3 coding sequence is TGTGCCATCAAGCCAGGGGGGGAGAACACTGAAGCTTTCTTT. This chain uses TRBV10-3 with TRBJ1-1, with 7 nucleotides matching TRBD1. CDR1 and CDR2 (germline): ENHRY, SYGVKD. The CDR3 runs to 14 residues. The V and J ends lost 7 bases and 1 base, in that order; junction bases with no gene match: 6.

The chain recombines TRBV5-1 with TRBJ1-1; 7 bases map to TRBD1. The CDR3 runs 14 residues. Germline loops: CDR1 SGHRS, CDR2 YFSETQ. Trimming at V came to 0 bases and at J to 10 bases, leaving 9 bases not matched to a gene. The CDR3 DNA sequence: TGCGCCAGCAGCTTGGCCGAGGGGCAGGGGGGAGCTTTCTTT. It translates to CASSLAEGQGGAFF.

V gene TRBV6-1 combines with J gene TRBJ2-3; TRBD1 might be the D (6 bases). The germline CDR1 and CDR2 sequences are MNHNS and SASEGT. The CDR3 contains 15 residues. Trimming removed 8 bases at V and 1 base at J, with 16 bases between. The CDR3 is CASRAGTLRTDTQYF. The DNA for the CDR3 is TGTGCCAGCCGCGCCGGGACACTCCGCACAGATACGCAGTATTTT.

CDR3 in DNA: TGTGCCAGCAGTGTGGAGTCATGGGTAGTAAGCTCCTACAATGAGCAGTTCTTC. As protein: CASSVESWVVSSYNEQFF. V is TRBV2 and J is TRBJ2-1; D is ambiguous. V lost 4 bases and J 0 bases, leaving 19 bases between the germline ends. The CDR3 totals 18 residues. Per germline, CDR1 SNHLY and CDR2 FYNNEI. The complete variable domain, with remaining parts taken from reference TRBV2 and TRBJ2-1, reads EPEVTQTPSHQVTQMGQEVILRCVPISNHLYFYWYRQILGQKVEFLVSFYNNEISEKSEIFDDQFSVERPDGSNFTLKIRSTKLEDSAMYFCASSVESWVVSSYNEQFFGPGTRLTVL.

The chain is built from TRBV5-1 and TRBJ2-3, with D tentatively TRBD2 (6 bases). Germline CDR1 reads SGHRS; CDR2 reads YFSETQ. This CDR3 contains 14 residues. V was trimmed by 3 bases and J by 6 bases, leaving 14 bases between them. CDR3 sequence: CASSSSGPMDTQYF. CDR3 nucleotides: TGCGCCAGCAGCTCCAGCGGGCCGATGGATACGCAGTATTTT.

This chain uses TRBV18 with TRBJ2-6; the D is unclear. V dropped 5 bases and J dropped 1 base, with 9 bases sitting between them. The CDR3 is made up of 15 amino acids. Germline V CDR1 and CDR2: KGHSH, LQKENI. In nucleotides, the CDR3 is TGTGCCAGCTCAGAAGCTTTATCTGGGGCCAACGTCCTGACTTTC. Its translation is CASSEALSGANVLTF.

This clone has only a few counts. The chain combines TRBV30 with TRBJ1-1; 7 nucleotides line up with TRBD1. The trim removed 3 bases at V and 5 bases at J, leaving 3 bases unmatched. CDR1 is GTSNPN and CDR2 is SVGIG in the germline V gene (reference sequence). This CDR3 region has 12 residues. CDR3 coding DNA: TGTGCCTGGAGGCCGGACAGGACTGAAGCTTTCTTT. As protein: CAWRPDRTEAFF.

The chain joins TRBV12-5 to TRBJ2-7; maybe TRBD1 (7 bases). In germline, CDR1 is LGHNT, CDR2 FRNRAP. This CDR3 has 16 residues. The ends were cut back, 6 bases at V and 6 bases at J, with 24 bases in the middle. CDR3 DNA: TGTGCTAGTGGCCGAGACAGGGAGGATTGGGGTTCCGAGCAGTACTTC. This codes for CASGRDREDWGSEQYF.

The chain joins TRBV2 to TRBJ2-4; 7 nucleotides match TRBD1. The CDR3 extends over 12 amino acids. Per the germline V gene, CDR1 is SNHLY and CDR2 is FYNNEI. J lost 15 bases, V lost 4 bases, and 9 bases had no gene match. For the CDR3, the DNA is TGTGCCAGCAGTGTTAGTACCACAGGGGTGTACTTC. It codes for CASSVSTTGVYF.

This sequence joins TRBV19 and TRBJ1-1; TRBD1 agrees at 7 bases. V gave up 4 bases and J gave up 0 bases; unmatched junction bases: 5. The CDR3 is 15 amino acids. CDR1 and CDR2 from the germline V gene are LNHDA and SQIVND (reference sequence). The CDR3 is CASSKGAGMNTEAFF. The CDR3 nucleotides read TGTGCCAGTAGTAAGGGGGCGGGGATGAACACTGAAGCTTTCTTT.

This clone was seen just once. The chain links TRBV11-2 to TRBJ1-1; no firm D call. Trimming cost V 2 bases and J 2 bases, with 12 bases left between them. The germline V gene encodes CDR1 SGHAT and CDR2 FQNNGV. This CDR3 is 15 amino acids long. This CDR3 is CASSLTQTPNTEAFF. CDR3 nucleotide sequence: TGTGCCAGCAGCTTAACTCAGACACCAAACACTGAAGCTTTCTTT.

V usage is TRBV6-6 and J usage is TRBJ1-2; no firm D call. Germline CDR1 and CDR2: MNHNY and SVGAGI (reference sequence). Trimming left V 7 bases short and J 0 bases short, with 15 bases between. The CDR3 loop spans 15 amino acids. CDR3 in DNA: TGTGCCAGCATAAAATCAGATACAACTAACTATGGCTACACCTTC. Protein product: CASIKSDTTNYGYTF.

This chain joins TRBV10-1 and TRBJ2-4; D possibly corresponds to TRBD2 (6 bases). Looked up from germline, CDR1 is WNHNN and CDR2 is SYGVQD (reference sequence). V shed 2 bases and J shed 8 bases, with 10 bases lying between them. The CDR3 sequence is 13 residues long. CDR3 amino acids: CASSEGGMDIQYF. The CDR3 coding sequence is TGCGCCAGCAGTGAGGGGGGGATGGACATTCAGTACTTC.

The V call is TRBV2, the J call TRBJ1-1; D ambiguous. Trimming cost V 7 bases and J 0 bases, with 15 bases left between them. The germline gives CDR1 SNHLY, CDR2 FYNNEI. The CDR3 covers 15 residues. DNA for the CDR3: TGTGCCAGCAATAAGGAGACCTCGATGAACACTGAAGCTTTCTTT. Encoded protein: CASNKETSMNTEAFF.